The 7 T cell receptor beta chains below come from one sample, sequenced in a study of cytomegalovirus exposure and HLA in healthy donors. The PCR used 60 Vbeta and 13 Jbeta primers. Assay used: immunoSEQ multiplex PCR; TCRdb lists only in-frame clones, some missing. The sample carries about 130,000 clones, approximately 74% recorded once. What was sequenced was PBMCs. These receptors came from a man between 18 and 35 years old in good health and CMV-seropositive.

The chain employs TRBV19 and TRBJ2-5, with TRBD2 identical over 8 bases. CDR1 is LNHDA, CDR2 SQIVND, per germline (reference sequence). After removal of 4 bases from V and 5 bases from J, the junction contained 6 bases not matched to a gene. The CDR3 runs 14 residues. CDR3 in DNA: TGTGCCAGTAGTAACACGGGGGGGATCGAGACCCAGTACTTC. Protein sequence: CASSNTGGIETQYF.

J is TRBJ1-5 and V is TRBV11-2, with TRBD1 identical over 8 bases. This CDR3 spans 14 amino acids. With 5 bases clipped from V and 5 bases from J, the junction kept 5 bases outside the gene matches. The V gene's germline CDR1 is SGHAT and CDR2 FQNNGV. CDR3 residues: CASSRTGNHQPQHF. CDR3 DNA: TGTGCCAGCAGCCGGACAGGGAATCATCAGCCCCAGCATTTT.

DNA of the CDR3: TGTGCCAGCAGTTACCAGGGGGCTAGCATTCAGTACTTC. Protein sequence: CASSYQGASIQYF. The rearrangement joins TRBV27 to TRBJ2-4; 8 bases fit TRBD1. The CDR3 runs 13 residues. Losses at the gene ends were 4 bases for V and 9 bases for J; bases not matched to a gene: 5. Germline assignment: CDR1 MNHEY and CDR2 SMNVEV (reference sequence).

The chain couples TRBV5-1 to TRBJ2-3; unclear D gene. The CDR3 covers 14 residues. In germline, CDR1 is SGHRS, CDR2 YFSETQ. With 2 bases removed from V and 1 base from J, the gap between germline ends came to 8 bases. CDR3: CASSFFAGTDTQYF. DNA of the CDR3: TGCGCCAGCAGCTTTTTCGCGGGCACAGATACGCAGTATTTT. Using reference TRBV5-1 and TRBJ2-3 for the parts outside the CDR3, the full variable domain is KAGVTQTPRYLIKTRGQQVTLSCSPISGHRSVSWYQQTPGQGLQFLFEYFSETQRNKGNFPGRFSGRQFSNSRSEMNVSTLELGDSALYLCASSFFAGTDTQYFGPGTRLTVL.

V gene TRBV27 combines with J gene TRBJ2-2, with D unresolved. Trimming stripped 3 bases from V and 1 base from J, with 9 bases between. The CDR3 length is 15 residues. Germline values: CDR1 MNHEY, CDR2 SMNVEV (reference sequence). Written as DNA, the CDR3 is TGTGCCAGCAGTTTTGCACAGATGAACACCGGGGAGCTGTTTTTT. It encodes CASSFAQMNTGELFF.

The CDR3 coding sequence is TGTGCCAGCAGCCGGCTGGGGGCAGGGCTTCGCGACACTGAAGCTTTCTTT. Translation gives CASSRLGAGLRDTEAFF. The V and J genes are TRBV9 and TRBJ1-1, with D possibly being TRBD1 (6 bases). Germline loops: CDR1 SGDLS, CDR2 YYNGEE. The CDR3 is made up of 17 amino acids. The V and J ends lost 4 bases and 3 bases respectively, with 22 bases between them.

The J gene is TRBJ2-2, the V gene TRBV4-1; the D gene is possibly TRBD1 (6 bases). Germline CDR1 MGHRA, CDR2 YSYEKL. V was pared by 0 bases and J by 6 bases, with 17 bases between. The CDR3 runs to 17 residues. This CDR3 is CASSQDSQGINAGELFF. The CDR3 coding sequence is TGCGCCAGCAGCCAAGATAGTCAGGGGATCAACGCCGGGGAGCTGTTTTTT.